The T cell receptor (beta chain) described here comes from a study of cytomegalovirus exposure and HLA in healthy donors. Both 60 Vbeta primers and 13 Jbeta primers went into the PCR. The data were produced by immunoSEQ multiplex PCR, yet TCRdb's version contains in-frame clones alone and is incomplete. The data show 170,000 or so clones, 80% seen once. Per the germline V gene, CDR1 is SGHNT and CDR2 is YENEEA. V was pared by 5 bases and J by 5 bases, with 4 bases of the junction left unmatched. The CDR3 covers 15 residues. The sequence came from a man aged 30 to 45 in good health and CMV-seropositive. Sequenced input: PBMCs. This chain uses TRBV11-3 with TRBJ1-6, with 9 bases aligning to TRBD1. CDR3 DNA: TGTGCCAGCAGCGAAAGGACAGGGGATAATTCACCCCTCCACTTT. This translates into CASSERTGDNSPLHF.